A selection of T cell receptor beta chains follows, all from one sample in a study of T cell changes during pregnancy in multiple sclerosis. Produced via immunoSEQ multiplex PCR; TCRdb's table is partial and in-frame only. The table has some 100,000 clones, 85% to 95% seen once; the top ten hold 1% to 1.5%. The starting material was peripheral blood, obtained in the second trimester of pregnancy. Receptor source: a female donor with multiple sclerosis, enrolled in a pregnancy study. CDR3s include the opening cysteine and the closing phenylalanine or tryptophan. Each record gives: V gene, D gene, J gene, clone size, CDR3 length, CDR3 DNA, CDR3 protein. A D gene is named only where the DNA matches it firmly. A clone size is listed for some rows: how often the clone was seen (once, few, many), or a class if it is expanded.

>TRBV5-6|NA|TRBJ1-1|NA|14
TGTGCCAGCAGCTTGGCTGTCCGCGGCACTGAAGCTTTCTTT
CASSLAVRGTEAFF
>TRBV28|NA|TRBJ2-3|NA|16
TGTGCCAGCAGCCCCCCTTCGCCCATGAGTACAGATACGCAGTATTTT
CASSPPSPMSTDTQYF
>TRBV7-2|TRBD2|TRBJ2-1|NA|18
TGTGCCAGCAGCCCCACAGGGGTGGGACTAGCGGACTACAATGAGCAGTTCTTC
CASSPTGVGLADYNEQFF
>TRBV13|TRBD2|TRBJ2-4|once|16
TGTGCCAGCAGCTTCCGCGGGGGGGCCTTGCTAAACATTCAGTACTTC
CASSFRGGALLNIQYF
>TRBV7-8|TRBD2|TRBJ2-5|NA|13
TGTGCCAGCAGCCCGGGGGGTCAAGAGACCCAGTACTTC
CASSPGGQETQYF
>TRBV19|NA|TRBJ1-4|NA|17
TGTGCCACTACTTGGGGGGGGATCACGTCAACTAATGAAAAACTGTTTTTT
CATTWGGITSTNEKLFF
>TRBV6-6|NA|TRBJ2-5|NA|12
TGTGCCAGCGGGACATACCAAGAGACCCAGTACTTC
CASGTYQETQYF
>TRBV30|TRBD1|TRBJ1-2|once|18
TGTGCCTGGAGTGCCAAGTTCCCTCGGGACAGGGGGAATCATGGCTACACCTTC
CAWSAKFPRDRGNHGYTF
>TRBV19|NA|TRBJ1-3|NA|15
TGTGCCAGTAGTACACAGGAAGAGGTTGGAAACACCATATATTTT
CASSTQEEVGNTIYF
>TRBV10-3|TRBD2|TRBJ2-3|NA|14
TGTGCCATCTGCCCAGCGGGGGGGGGAGATACGCAGTATTTT
CAICPAGGGDTQYF
>TRBV7-2|NA|TRBJ2-7|once|15
TGTGCCAGCAGCTTAGGGCCCCTCTCTGCTTACGAGCAGTACTTC
CASSLGPLSAYEQYF
>TRBV15|NA|TRBJ1-5|NA|14
TGTGCCACCAGCAGGGGGGGGCAGGGGCAGCCCCAGCATTTT
CATSRGGQGQPQHF
>TRBV27|TRBD1|TRBJ1-6|NA|14
TGTGCCAGCAGACAGACAGGGGTATGGTCACCCCTCCACTTT
CASRQTGVWSPLHF
>TRBV7-3|NA|TRBJ2-5|NA|13
TGTGCCAGCAGCCCGACTACGCAAGAGGCCCAGTACTTC
CASSPTTQEAQYF
>TRBV15|TRBD1|TRBJ1-4|NA|14
TGTGCCACCAGCAGGGACAGGGGGAATGAAAAACTGTTTTTT
CATSRDRGNEKLFF
>TRBV5-6|NA|TRBJ2-7|once|13
TGTGCCAGCAGCTTGGTAGGGAGGAACGAGCAGTACTTC
CASSLVGRNEQYF
>TRBV7-2|TRBD2|TRBJ2-7|NA|16
TGTGCCAGCAGCTTAGCTGGGACTAGCGGGGGGGGCGAGCAGTACTTC
CASSLAGTSGGGEQYF
>TRBV6-6|TRBD2|TRBJ2-3|NA|14
TGTGCCAGCAGTTCCTTGGGGAGGGAAGATACGCAGTATTTT
CASSSLGREDTQYF
>TRBV5-1|NA|TRBJ1-1|NA|15
TGCGCCAGCAGCCCGGAAGGGGGACGGCCGAATGAAGCTTTCTTT
CASSPEGGRPNEAFF
>TRBV28|TRBD1|TRBJ2-7|NA|12
TGTGCCAGCACGGACAGGGTCCACGAGCAGTACTTC
CASTDRVHEQYF
>TRBV5-8|TRBD2|TRBJ2-3|NA|14
TGTGCCAGCAGCAGAGCGGGAGTTGGAGATACGCAGTATTTT
CASSRAGVGDTQYF
>TRBV2|TRBD1|TRBJ2-7|NA|11
TGTGCCAGCACGACAGGGGGCGAGCAGTACTTC
CASTTGGEQYF
>TRBV27|NA|TRBJ2-7|NA|13
TGTGCCAGCAGTTTATGGGGGAGGCACGAGCAGTACTTC
CASSLWGRHEQYF
>TRBV30|TRBD1|TRBJ2-2|NA|14
TGTGCCTGGAGTTTACAGGGGGGCACCGGGGAGCTGTTTTTT
CAWSLQGGTGELFF
>TRBV2|TRBD2|TRBJ2-7|NA|15
TGTGCCAGCAGTGTAGCTAGCGGGGGATTCTACGAGCAGTACTTC
CASSVASGGFYEQYF
>TRBV7-2|TRBD2|TRBJ2-1|NA|17
TGTGCCAGCAGCCCGACGGGACTAGCGGGAGTTTACAATGAGCAGTTCTTC
CASSPTGLAGVYNEQFF
>TRBV7-2|NA|TRBJ2-7|NA|12
TGTGCCAGCAGTCTAGACCATTACGAGCAGTACTTC
CASSLDHYEQYF
>TRBV6-5|NA|TRBJ2-7|NA|13
TGTGCCAGCAGTTACACAGGCTCCTACGAGCAGTACTTC
CASSYTGSYEQYF
>TRBV28|NA|TRBJ2-7|NA|14
TGTGCCAGCAGTTCTGGGACTTGGGATTACGAGCAGTACTTC
CASSSGTWDYEQYF
>TRBV6-5|NA|TRBJ2-7|NA|15
TGTGCCAGCAGTCGCACGCAGGGTATTCCCTACGAGCAGTACTTC
CASSRTQGIPYEQYF
>TRBV9|NA|TRBJ2-2|NA|16
TGTGCCAGCAGCGTACATGTACCGGGGGACACCGGGGAGCTGTTTTTT
CASSVHVPGDTGELFF
>TRBV11-2|NA|TRBJ2-5|NA|15
TGTGCCAGCAGCTTAGGGATTAGGGGGAAAGAGACCCAGTACTTC
CASSLGIRGKETQYF
>TRBV19|NA|TRBJ2-2|NA|15
TGTGCCAGTAGTATAGCGCAGGGGAACACCGGGGAGCTGTTTTTT
CASSIAQGNTGELFF
>TRBV5-1|NA|TRBJ2-1|NA|12
TGCGCCAGCAGCTTGGACTATCGGGAGCAGTTCTTC
CASSLDYREQFF
>TRBV6-6|TRBD1|TRBJ2-7|once|14
TGTGCCAGCAGGCAGGACAGGGGACGCTACGAGCAGTACTTC
CASRQDRGRYEQYF
>TRBV30|NA|TRBJ2-2|NA|12
TGTGCCTTCGGACTAAACACCGGGGAGCTGTTTTTT
CAFGLNTGELFF
>TRBV10-2|NA|TRBJ1-4|NA|13
TGCGCCAGCAGTCAGTCGACGGGTGAAAAACTGTTTTTT
CASSQSTGEKLFF
>TRBV4-2|NA|TRBJ2-7|NA|15
TGTGTCAGCAGCCAAGTTGGAGGACTACACTACGAGCAGTACTTC
CVSSQVGGLHYEQYF
>TRBV15|TRBD1|TRBJ1-1|NA|14
TGTGCCACCAGCAGTTACAGGGGGGGCACTGAAGCTTTCTTT
CATSSYRGGTEAFF
>TRBV27|TRBD2|TRBJ2-7|NA|15
TGTGCCAGCAGTGGGGGACTACTGGGCTCCTACGAGCAGTACTTC
CASSGGLLGSYEQYF
>TRBV6-5|NA|TRBJ1-2|NA|14
TGTGCCAGCAGTTCTACCGGGACAATCTATGGCTACACCTTC
CASSSTGTIYGYTF
>TRBV5-4|TRBD2|TRBJ2-5|NA|17
TGTGCCAGCAGCCCCGGGACTAGCGGGGGGGCGGGAGAGACCCAGTACTTC
CASSPGTSGGAGETQYF
>TRBV4-1|TRBD2|TRBJ2-3|NA|17
TGCGCCAGCAGCCAAGAAGGGCTAGCGGGGGACACAGATACGCAGTATTTT
CASSQEGLAGDTDTQYF
>TRBV6-1|NA|TRBJ1-1|few|11
TGTGCCAGCAAGAGGGACATTGAAGCTTTCTTT
CASKRDIEAFF
>TRBV5-4|NA|TRBJ2-6|NA|15
TGTGCCAGCAGCTTGGGGGCTCCTGGGGCCAACGTCCTGACTTTC
CASSLGAPGANVLTF
>TRBV19|NA|TRBJ1-6|once|14
TGTGCCAGTAGTACCACGAGGGGGAACTCACCCCTCCACTTT
CASSTTRGNSPLHF
>TRBV25-1|NA|TRBJ1-1|few|13
TGTGCCAGCAGTGAACTGGGCATCACTGAAGCTTTCTTT
CASSELGITEAFF
>TRBV27|NA|TRBJ2-3|NA|14
TGTGCCAGCAGTTTCCGCGGGAAGGGGGATACGCAGTATTTT
CASSFRGKGDTQYF
>TRBV4-1|NA|TRBJ1-2|NA|15
TGCGCCAGCAGCCAAGAATTCACAATTAGCTCTGGCTACACCTTC
CASSQEFTISSGYTF